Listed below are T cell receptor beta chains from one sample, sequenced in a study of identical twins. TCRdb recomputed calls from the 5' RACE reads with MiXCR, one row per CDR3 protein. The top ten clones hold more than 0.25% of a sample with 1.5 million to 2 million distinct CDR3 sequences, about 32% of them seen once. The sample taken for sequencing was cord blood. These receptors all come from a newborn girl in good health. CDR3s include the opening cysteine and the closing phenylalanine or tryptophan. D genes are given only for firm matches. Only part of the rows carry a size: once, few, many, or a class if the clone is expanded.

CDR3 protein: CALSPSSYNEQFF
CDR3 DNA: TGTGCCCTGAGTCCTAGTTCCTACAATGAGCAGTTCTTC
V gene: TRBV30
J gene: TRBJ2-1
D gene: .
clone size: .

CDR3 protein: CASSYGQGPYEQYF
CDR3 DNA: TGCGCCAGCAGCTACGGACAGGGACCCTACGAGCAGTACTTC
V gene: TRBV5-1
J gene: TRBJ2-7
D gene: TRBD1
clone size: .

CDR3 protein: CASSRRRGSEAFF
CDR3 DNA: TGCGCCAGCAGCAGGCGCAGGGGCAGTGAAGCTTTCTTT
V gene: TRBV5-1
J gene: TRBJ1-1
D gene: .
clone size: few

CDR3 protein: CASSQVGGQGALNEQYF
CDR3 DNA: TGTGCCAGCAGCCAAGTGGGAGGACAGGGGGCCCTCAATGAGCAGTACTTC
V gene: TRBV14
J gene: TRBJ2-7
D gene: TRBD1
clone size: .

CDR3 protein: CASSLIPILADYNEQFF
CDR3 DNA: TGTGCCAGCAGTTTAATTCCGATACTAGCGGATTACAATGAGCAGTTCTTC
V gene: TRBV12-3/TRBV12-4
J gene: TRBJ2-1
D gene: TRBD2
clone size: .

CDR3 protein: CASSPTVLNTEAFF
CDR3 DNA: TGTGCCAGCAGCCCCACTGTCTTGAACACTGAAGCTTTCTTT
V gene: TRBV3-1
J gene: TRBJ1-1
D gene: .
clone size: few

CDR3 protein: CASSPDNSPLHF
CDR3 DNA: TGTGCCAGCTCACCAGATAATTCACCCCTCCACTTT
V gene: TRBV18
J gene: TRBJ1-6
D gene: .
clone size: many

CDR3 protein: CATSDLPGLAGLGNEQYF
CDR3 DNA: TGTGCCACCAGTGATTTGCCCGGACTAGCGGGACTCGGCAATGAGCAGTACTTC
V gene: TRBV24-1
J gene: TRBJ2-5
D gene: TRBD2
clone size: few

CDR3 protein: CSAREGQGLYGYTF
CDR3 DNA: TGCAGTGCTAGAGAGGGACAGGGTCTTTATGGCTACACCTTC
V gene: TRBV20-1
J gene: TRBJ1-2
D gene: TRBD1
clone size: .

CDR3 protein: CAISEASDNTGELFF
CDR3 DNA: TGTGCCATCAGTGAGGCGAGCGACAACACCGGGGAGCTGTTTTTT
V gene: TRBV10-3
J gene: TRBJ2-2
D gene: .
clone size: .

CDR3 protein: CASSLVGQVLAKNIQYF
CDR3 DNA: TGTGCCAGCAGCCTAGTTGGACAGGTTCTAGCCAAAAACATTCAGTACTTC
V gene: TRBV11-1
J gene: TRBJ2-4
D gene: TRBD1
clone size: .

CDR3 protein: CAWSVPGTEAFF
CDR3 DNA: TGTGCCTGGAGTGTACCGGGGACTGAAGCTTTCTTT
V gene: TRBV30
J gene: TRBJ1-1
D gene: .
clone size: .

CDR3 protein: CASTSTGNYGYTF
CDR3 DNA: TGTGCCAGCACTTCGACAGGGAACTATGGCTACACCTTC
V gene: TRBV7-2
J gene: TRBJ1-2
D gene: TRBD1
clone size: .

CDR3 protein: CASSPRTGWPNTEAFF
CDR3 DNA: TGTGCCAGCAGCCCCCGGACAGGGTGGCCGAACACTGAAGCTTTCTTT
V gene: TRBV14
J gene: TRBJ1-1
D gene: TRBD1
clone size: few

CDR3 protein: CASSRSPPSSYEQYF
CDR3 DNA: TGCGCCAGCAGCCGCTCCCCCCCCAGCTCCTACGAGCAGTACTTC
V gene: TRBV5-1
J gene: TRBJ2-7
D gene: .
clone size: few

CDR3 protein: CVSDDAWQGNSPLHF
CDR3 DNA: TGTGTCAGCGACGACGCCTGGCAGGGAAATTCACCCCTCCACTTT
V gene: TRBV5-5
J gene: TRBJ1-6
D gene: .
clone size: .

CDR3 protein: CASSTGGSNYGYTF
CDR3 DNA: TGTGCCAGCAGTACAGGCGGCTCTAACTATGGCTACACCTTC
V gene: TRBV6-6
J gene: TRBJ1-2
D gene: .
clone size: few

CDR3 protein: CASNPGTGLYGYTF
CDR3 DNA: TGTGCCAGCAACCCCGGGACAGGTCTCTATGGCTACACCTTC
V gene: TRBV7-9
J gene: TRBJ1-2
D gene: TRBD1
clone size: .

CDR3 protein: CSVIGQGLNEQYF
CDR3 DNA: TGCAGCGTGATAGGACAGGGCCTCAATGAGCAGTACTTC
V gene: TRBV29-1
J gene: TRBJ2-7
D gene: TRBD1
clone size: .

CDR3 protein: CASTETGWGAKNIQYF
CDR3 DNA: TGTGCCAGCACCGAGACAGGGTGGGGGGCCAAAAACATTCAGTACTTC
V gene: TRBV7-2
J gene: TRBJ2-4
D gene: TRBD1
clone size: many

CDR3 protein: CASSLVRGGAETQYF
CDR3 DNA: TGTGCCAGCAGTTTAGTCCGGGGAGGGGCGGAGACCCAGTACTTC
V gene: TRBV28
J gene: TRBJ2-5
D gene: TRBD2
clone size: .

CDR3 protein: CASSQDTRGTDTQYF
CDR3 DNA: TGTGCCAGCAGCCAAGATACCAGGGGCACAGATACGCAGTATTTT
V gene: TRBV4-2
J gene: TRBJ2-3
D gene: .
clone size: many